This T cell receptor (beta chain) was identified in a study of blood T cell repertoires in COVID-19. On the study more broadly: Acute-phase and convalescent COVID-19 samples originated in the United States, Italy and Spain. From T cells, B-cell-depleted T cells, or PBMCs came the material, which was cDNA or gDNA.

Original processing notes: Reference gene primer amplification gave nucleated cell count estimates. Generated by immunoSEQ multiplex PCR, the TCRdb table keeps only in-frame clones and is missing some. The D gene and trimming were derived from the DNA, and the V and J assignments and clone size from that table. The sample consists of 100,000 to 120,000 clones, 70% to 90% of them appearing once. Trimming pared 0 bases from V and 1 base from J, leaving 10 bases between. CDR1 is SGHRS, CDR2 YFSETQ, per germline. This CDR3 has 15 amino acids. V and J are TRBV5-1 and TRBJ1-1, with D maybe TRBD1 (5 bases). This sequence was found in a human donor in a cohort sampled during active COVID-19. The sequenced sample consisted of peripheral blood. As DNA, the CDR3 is TGCGCCAGCAGCTTGGACGACAGTAGGAACACTGAAGCTTTCTTT. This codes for CASSLDDSRNTEAFF.